Following are 13 T cell receptor beta chains from one sample sequenced in a study of Ad26.COV2.S vaccination and SARS-CoV-2 variants. Treatment noted: some 20 received Ad26.COV2.S at low or high dose, single or two shots; about 5 received placebo; per-sample allocation not given. The study sampled participants on day 63 after the first vaccine or placebo injection. Here immunoSEQ multiplex PCR was the method, and the copy in TCRdb shows in-frame clones only, minus some. The data show 200,000 to 250,000 clones, around 87% seen once. This sample comprised peripheral blood, obtained in a trial of Ad26.COV2.S vaccine versus placebo. The source of these receptors is a person aged 18-65 years who received the Ad26.COV2.S COVID-19 vaccine or a placebo.

The genes are TRBV4-1 and TRBJ2-5; 7 bases are shared with TRBD1. CDR3 size: 15 residues. Germline lookup yields CDR1 MGHRA and CDR2 YSYEKL. V gave up 1 base and J gave up 4 bases; unmatched junction bases: 6. CDR3 amino acids: CASSQGDRDGETQYF. The CDR3 coding sequence is TGCGCCAGCAGCCAAGGAGACAGGGATGGAGAGACCCAGTACTTC.

The rearrangement links TRBV5-1 to TRBJ2-3; D unclear. This CDR3 has 16 amino acids. Germline CDR1 reads SGHRS; CDR2 reads YFSETQ. V shed 3 bases and J shed 2 bases, with 16 bases lying between them. The DNA of the CDR3 is TGCGCCAGCAGCTCCGTGACACGCGGACCCACAGATACGCAGTATTTT. Translation gives CASSSVTRGPTDTQYF.

The rearrangement joins TRBV10-1 to TRBJ2-5, with a possible D match to TRBD2 (6 bases). The V gene lost 2 bases and the J gene lost 5 bases, with 12 bases spanning the gap. Germline V gives CDR1 WNHNN, CDR2 SYGVQD (reference sequence). This CDR3 contains 14 residues. CDR3: CASSERGDWETQYF. The DNA of the CDR3 is TGCGCCAGCAGTGAGCGAGGGGACTGGGAGACCCAGTACTTC.

The chain uses TRBV5-1 and TRBJ2-3; D is unclear. Trimming pared 3 bases from V and 2 bases from J, leaving 13 bases between. The CDR3 covers 15 residues. The germline gives CDR1 SGHRS, CDR2 YFSETQ. The CDR3 protein is CASSSIETPTDTQYF. The CDR3 region has the DNA TGCGCCAGCAGCTCGATCGAGACACCCACAGATACGCAGTATTTT.

The chain couples TRBV6-1 to TRBJ2-7; 8 bases match TRBD1. V shed 2 bases and J 6 bases; nucleotides not matched to a gene: 15. This CDR3 is built from 17 residues. Germline values: CDR1 MNHNS, CDR2 SASEGT. The CDR3 coding sequence is TGTGCCAGCAGTGAATATCTGGGACAGGTCATTTACTCCGAGCAGTACTTC. Amino acid sequence: CASSEYLGQVIYSEQYF.

The chain has TRBV6-1 and TRBJ1-5; D gene uncertain. With 3 bases removed from V and 4 bases from J, the gap between germline ends came to 4 bases. The CDR3 covers 12 residues. CDR1 and CDR2 from the germline V gene are MNHNS and SASEGT. CDR3 region: CASSDRNQPQHF. DNA for the CDR3: TGTGCCAGCAGTGACAGGAATCAGCCCCAGCATTTT.

This clone was picked up one time. V usage is TRBV23-1 and J usage is TRBJ1-1; the match to TRBD1 covers 7 bases. TRBV23-1 is classed as an ORF, of uncertain function. Unmatched junction bases numbered 11, after V lost 3 bases and J lost 1 base. The CDR3 has 17 amino acids. Here the CDR3 reads CASSHPVPQGRNTEAFF. CDR3 DNA sequence: TGCGCCAGCAGTCACCCCGTCCCACAGGGGAGGAACACTGAAGCTTTCTTT.

The genes are TRBV3-1 (or the pseudogene TRBV3-2) and TRBJ2-5, with 9 nucleotides matching TRBD1. CDR3 length equals 18 residues. V trimming: 2 bases; J trimming: 4 bases; junction bases outside the gene matches: 14. The germline CDR1 and CDR2 sequences are LGHDT and YNNKEL (reference sequence). CDR3 sequence reads: CASSQSRSWGQGVETQYF. The DNA for the CDR3 is TGTGCCAGCAGCCAATCACGGAGCTGGGGACAGGGTGTAGAGACCCAGTACTTC.

This rearrangement joins TRBV7-2 to TRBJ2-2, with TRBD1 as a possible D gene (6 bases). The ends were cut back, 0 bases at V and 5 bases at J, with 7 bases in the middle. CDR3 length: 14 residues. The germline CDR1 and CDR2 sequences are SGHTA and FQGNSA. CDR3 nucleotides: TGTGCCAGCAGCTTAGCGAGGGGGACCGGGGAGCTGTTTTTT. Its protein is CASSLARGTGELFF.

CDR3 region: CASRPQAGGNSPLHF. The DNA of the CDR3 is TGTGCCAGTAGACCACAGGCAGGGGGCAATTCACCCCTCCACTTT. The chain uses TRBV19 and TRBJ1-6; 8 bases line up with TRBD1. Germline V CDR1 and CDR2: LNHDA, SQIVND (reference sequence). V was pared by 6 bases and J by 7 bases, with 8 bases of the junction left unmatched. The length of the CDR3 is 15 residues.

The chain couples TRBV7-2 to TRBJ2-5; D is uncertain. Germline values: CDR1 SGHTA, CDR2 FQGNSA. This CDR3 comprises 13 residues. V shed 4 bases and J shed 5 bases, with 11 bases lying between them. This CDR3 is CASSSVTGETQYF. The DNA for the CDR3 is TGTGCCAGCAGCTCGGTCACCGGGGAGACCCAGTACTTC.

This clone occurred a few times. V usage is TRBV2 and J usage is TRBJ1-5; 8 nucleotides line up with TRBD1. Germline trimming cut 6 bases from V and 2 bases from J; bases unmatched to any gene: 6. Germline CDR1 and CDR2: SNHLY and FYNNEI. The CDR3 has 15 residues. The CDR3 is CASREDRVGNQPQHF. CDR3 nucleotide sequence: TGTGCCAGCAGGGAGGACAGGGTTGGCAATCAGCCCCAGCATTTT.

This chain joins TRBV6-1 and TRBJ2-7; TRBD1 matches at 10 bases. Germline V CDR1 and CDR2: MNHNS, SASEGT. CDR3 length: 14 amino acids. V was pared by 1 base and J by 6 bases, with 3 bases of the junction left unmatched. The CDR3 sequence is CASSEGQGASEQYF. CDR3 coding DNA: TGTGCCAGCAGTGAAGGACAGGGGGCGTCCGAGCAGTACTTC.